The source of this T cell receptor (beta chain) is a study of cytotoxic CD8 clonotypes in ibrutinib-treated CLL. Study in general: Of the patients, over ten were relapsed/refractory, over 14 treatment-naive and 17 to 18 IGHV unmutated.

Points from the study as a whole: Having risen at ibrutinib response, clonality had fallen back toward baseline by progression. Public clonotypes were rare and shrank or held steady on treatment.

A word on this clone: As yet, its antigen is unknown.

The CDR3 covers 15 residues. Per germline, CDR1 MGHRA and CDR2 YSYEKL. V was shortened by 4 bases and J by 1 base, with 11 bases between the two germline ends. Sequenced by immunoSEQ multiplex PCR; TCRdb stores in-frame clones only, minus some. Counted here are about 63,000 clones, 57% occurring once; the ten biggest clones make up roughly 14%. The authors obtained approximately 2 micrograms of genomic DNA from cryopreserved PBMCs for TCR beta libraries. The rearrangement joins TRBV4-1 to TRBJ1-5, with unresolved D. This material consisted of PBMCs, taken after 12 months of ibrutinib treatment. The sequence derives from a human donor with chronic lymphocytic leukemia. CDR3 sequence reads: CASSPRLGSNQPQHF. The CDR3 bases are TGCGCCAGCAGCCCCCGGTTGGGGAGCAATCAGCCCCAGCATTTT.